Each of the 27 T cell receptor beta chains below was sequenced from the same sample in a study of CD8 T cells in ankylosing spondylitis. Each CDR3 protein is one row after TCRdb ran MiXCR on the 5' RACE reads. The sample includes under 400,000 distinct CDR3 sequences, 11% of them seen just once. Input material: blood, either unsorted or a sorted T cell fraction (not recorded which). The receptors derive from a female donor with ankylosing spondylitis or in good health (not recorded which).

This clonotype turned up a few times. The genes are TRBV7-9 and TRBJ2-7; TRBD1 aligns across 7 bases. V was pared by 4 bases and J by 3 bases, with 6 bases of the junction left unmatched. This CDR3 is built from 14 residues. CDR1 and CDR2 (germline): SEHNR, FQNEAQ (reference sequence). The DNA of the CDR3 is TGTGCCAGCAGCTCCGGGACAGAAAGCTACGAGCAGTACTTC. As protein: CASSSGTESYEQYF.

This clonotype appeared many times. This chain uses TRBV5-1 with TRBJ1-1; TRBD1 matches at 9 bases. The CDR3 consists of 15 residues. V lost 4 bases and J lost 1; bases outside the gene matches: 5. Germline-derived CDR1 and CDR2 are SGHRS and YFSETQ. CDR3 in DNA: TGCGCCAGCAGCCGGGGACAGGGACGGAACACTGAAGCTTTCTTT. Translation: CASSRGQGRNTEAFF.

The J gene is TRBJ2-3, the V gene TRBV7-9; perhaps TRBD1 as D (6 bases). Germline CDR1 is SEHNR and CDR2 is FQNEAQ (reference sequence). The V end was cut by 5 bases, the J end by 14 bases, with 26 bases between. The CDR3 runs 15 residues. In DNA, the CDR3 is TGTGCCAGCAGCCCAGACGGTTCAGGGGCAGTCCTCCGGTATTTT. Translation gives CASSPDGSGAVLRYF.

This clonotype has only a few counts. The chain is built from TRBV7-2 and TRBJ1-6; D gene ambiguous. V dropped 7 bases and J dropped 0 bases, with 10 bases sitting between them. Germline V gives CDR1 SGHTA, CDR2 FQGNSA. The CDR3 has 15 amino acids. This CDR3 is CASTVGSSYNSPLHF. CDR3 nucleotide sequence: TGTGCCAGCACCGTAGGGAGCTCCTATAATTCACCCCTCCACTTT. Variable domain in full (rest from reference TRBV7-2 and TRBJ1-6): GAGVSQSPSNKVTEKGKDVELRCDPISGHTALYWYRQSLGQGLEFLIYFQGNSAPDKSGLPSDRFSAERTGGSVSTLTIQRTQQEDSAVYLCASTVGSSYNSPLHFGNGTRLTVT.

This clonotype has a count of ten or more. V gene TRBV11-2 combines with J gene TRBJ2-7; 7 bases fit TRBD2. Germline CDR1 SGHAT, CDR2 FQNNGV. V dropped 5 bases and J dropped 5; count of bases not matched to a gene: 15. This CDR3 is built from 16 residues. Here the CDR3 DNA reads TGTGCCAGCAGCCCCCTCCCAGCGGGATTCTACCACGAGCAGTACTTC. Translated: CASSPLPAGFYHEQYF.

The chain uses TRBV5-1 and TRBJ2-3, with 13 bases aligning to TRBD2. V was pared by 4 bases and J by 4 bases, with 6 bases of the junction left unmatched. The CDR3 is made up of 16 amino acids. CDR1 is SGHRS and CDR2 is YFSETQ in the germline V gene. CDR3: CASSRTSGGAADTQYF. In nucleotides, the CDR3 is TGCGCCAGCAGCCGTACTAGCGGGGGGGCGGCAGATACGCAGTATTTT. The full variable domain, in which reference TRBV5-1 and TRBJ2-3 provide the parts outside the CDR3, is KAGVTQTPRYLIKTRGQQVTLSCSPISGHRSVSWYQQTPGQGLQFLFEYFSETQRNKGNFPGRFSGRQFSNSRSEMNVSTLELGDSALYLCASSRTSGGAADTQYFGPGTRLTVL.

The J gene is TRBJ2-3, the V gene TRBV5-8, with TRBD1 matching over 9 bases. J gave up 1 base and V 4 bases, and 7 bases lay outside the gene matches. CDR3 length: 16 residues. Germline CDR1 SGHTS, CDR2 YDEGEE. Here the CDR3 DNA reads TGTGCCAGCAGCCTGCCCCGGACAGGGGGCACAGATACGCAGTATTTT. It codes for CASSLPRTGGTDTQYF. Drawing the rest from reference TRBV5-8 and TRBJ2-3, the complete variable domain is EAGVTQSPTHLIKTRGQQATLRCSPISGHTSVYWYQQALGLGLQFLLWYDEGEERNRGNFPPRFSGRQFPNYSSELNVNALELEDSALYLCASSLPRTGGTDTQYFGPGTRLTVL.

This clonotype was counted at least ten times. The DNA of the CDR3 is TGCGCCAGCAGCTTAGACAGCCACTCCTACGAGCAGTACTTC. As protein: CASSLDSHSYEQYF. The rearrangement links TRBV5-1 to TRBJ2-7; tentative D call: TRBD1 (5 bases). Germline CDR1 reads SGHRS; CDR2 reads YFSETQ. Trimming pared 2 bases from V and 0 bases from J, leaving 9 bases between. CDR3 size: 14 residues.

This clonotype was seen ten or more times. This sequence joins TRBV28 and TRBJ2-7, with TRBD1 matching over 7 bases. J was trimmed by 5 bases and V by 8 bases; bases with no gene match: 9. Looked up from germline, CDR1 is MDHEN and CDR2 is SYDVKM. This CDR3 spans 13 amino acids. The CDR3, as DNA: TGTGCCAGCGCAGGGGGTCCGTATAACGAGCAGTACTTC. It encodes CASAGGPYNEQYF.

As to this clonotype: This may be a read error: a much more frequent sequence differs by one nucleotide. This CDR3 is CASSLELTQGLGELFF. CDR3 DNA: TGTGCCAGCAGCTTAGAGCTAACACAGGGGTTAGGGGAGCTGTTTTTT. The rearrangement uses TRBV7-2 and TRBJ2-2; the match to TRBD1 covers 7 bases. V dropped 1 base and J dropped 8; count of bases not matched to a gene: 10. CDR1 and CDR2 (germline): SGHTA, FQGNSA. There are 16 residues in the CDR3.

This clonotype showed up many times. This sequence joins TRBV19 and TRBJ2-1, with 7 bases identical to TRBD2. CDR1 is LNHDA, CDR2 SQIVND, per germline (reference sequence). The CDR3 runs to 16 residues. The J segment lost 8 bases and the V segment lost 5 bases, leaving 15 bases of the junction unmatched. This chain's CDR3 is CASSSRLGGGSYEQFF. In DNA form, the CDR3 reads TGTGCCAGTAGTTCCCGATTAGGAGGCGGGAGCTATGAGCAGTTCTTC. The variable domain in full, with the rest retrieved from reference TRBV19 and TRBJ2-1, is DGGITQSPKYLFRKEGQNVTLSCEQNLNHDAMYWYRQDPGQGLRLIYYSQIVNDFQKGDIAEGYSVSREKKESFPLTVTSAQKNPTAFYLCASSSRLGGGSYEQFFGPGTRLTVL.

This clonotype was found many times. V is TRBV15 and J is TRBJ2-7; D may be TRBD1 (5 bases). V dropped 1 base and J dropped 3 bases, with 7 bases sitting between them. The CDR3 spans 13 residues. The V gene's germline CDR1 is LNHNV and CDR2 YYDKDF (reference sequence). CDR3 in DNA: TGTGCCACCAGCAGAGCAGGGCTCTACGAGCAGTACTTC. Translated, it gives CATSRAGLYEQYF.

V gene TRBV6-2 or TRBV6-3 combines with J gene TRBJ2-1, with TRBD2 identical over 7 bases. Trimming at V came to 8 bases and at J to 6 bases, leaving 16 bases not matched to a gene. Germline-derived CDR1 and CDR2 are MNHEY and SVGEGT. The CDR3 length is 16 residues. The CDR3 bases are TGTGCCAGCTGTCCTGAGGGGAGGGAGGGCCGCAATGAGCAGTTCTTC. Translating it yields CASCPEGREGRNEQFF.

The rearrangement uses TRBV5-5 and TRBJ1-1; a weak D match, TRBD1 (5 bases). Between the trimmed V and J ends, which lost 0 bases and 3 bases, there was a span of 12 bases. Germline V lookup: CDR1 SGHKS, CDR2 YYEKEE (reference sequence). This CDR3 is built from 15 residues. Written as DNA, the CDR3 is TGTGCCAGCAGCTTGGACCTGGGGCTCTACACTGAAGCTTTCTTT. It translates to CASSLDLGLYTEAFF. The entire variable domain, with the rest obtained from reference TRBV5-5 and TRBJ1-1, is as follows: DAGVTQSPTHLIKTRGQQVTLRCSPISGHKSVSWYQQVLGQGPQFIFQYYEKEERGRGNFPDRFSARQFPNYSSELNVNALLLGDSALYLCASSLDLGLYTEAFFGQGTRLTVV.

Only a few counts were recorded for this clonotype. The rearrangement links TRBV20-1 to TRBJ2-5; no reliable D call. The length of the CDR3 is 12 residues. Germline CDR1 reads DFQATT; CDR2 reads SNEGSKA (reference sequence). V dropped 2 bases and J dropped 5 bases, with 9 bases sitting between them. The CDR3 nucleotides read TGCAGTGCTAGATCCGATGGGGAGACCCAGTACTTC. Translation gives CSARSDGETQYF.

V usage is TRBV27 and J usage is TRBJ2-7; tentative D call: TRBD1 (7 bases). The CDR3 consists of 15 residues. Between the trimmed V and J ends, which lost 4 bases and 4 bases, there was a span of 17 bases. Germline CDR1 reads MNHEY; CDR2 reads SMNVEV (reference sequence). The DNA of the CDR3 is TGTGCCAGCAGTTCCATCTCGACAGGGACTTACGAGCAGTACTTC. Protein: CASSSISTGTYEQYF.

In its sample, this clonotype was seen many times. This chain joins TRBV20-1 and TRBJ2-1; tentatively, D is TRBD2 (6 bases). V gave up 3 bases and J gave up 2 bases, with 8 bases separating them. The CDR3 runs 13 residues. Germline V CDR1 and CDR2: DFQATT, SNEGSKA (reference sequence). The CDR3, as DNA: TGCAGTGCTAGTACGGGAGCCTACAATGAGCAGTTCTTC. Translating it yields CSASTGAYNEQFF.

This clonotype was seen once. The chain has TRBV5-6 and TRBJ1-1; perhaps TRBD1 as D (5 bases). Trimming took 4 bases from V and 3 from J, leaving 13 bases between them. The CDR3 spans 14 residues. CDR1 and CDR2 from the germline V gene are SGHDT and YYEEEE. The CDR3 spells CASSGGLGDTEAFF. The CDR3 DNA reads TGTGCCAGCAGCGGGGGACTAGGGGACACTGAAGCTTTCTTT.

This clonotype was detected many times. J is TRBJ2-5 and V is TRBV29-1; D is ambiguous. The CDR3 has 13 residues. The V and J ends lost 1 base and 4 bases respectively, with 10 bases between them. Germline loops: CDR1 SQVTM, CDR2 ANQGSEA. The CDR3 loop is CSVEVGLGETQYF. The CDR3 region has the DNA TGCAGCGTTGAAGTTGGGCTAGGAGAGACCCAGTACTTC.

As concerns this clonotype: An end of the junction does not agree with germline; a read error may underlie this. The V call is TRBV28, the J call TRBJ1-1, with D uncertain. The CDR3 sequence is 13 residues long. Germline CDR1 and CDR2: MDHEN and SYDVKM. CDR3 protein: CASSPYPDTEAFF. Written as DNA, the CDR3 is TGTGCCAGCAGTCCTTACCCCGACACGGAAGCTTTCTTT.

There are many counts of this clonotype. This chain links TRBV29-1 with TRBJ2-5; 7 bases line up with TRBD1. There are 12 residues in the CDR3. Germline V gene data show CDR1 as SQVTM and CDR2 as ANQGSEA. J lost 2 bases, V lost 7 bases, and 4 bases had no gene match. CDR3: CSGYRGQETQYF. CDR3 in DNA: TGCAGCGGATACAGGGGACAAGAGACCCAGTACTTC.

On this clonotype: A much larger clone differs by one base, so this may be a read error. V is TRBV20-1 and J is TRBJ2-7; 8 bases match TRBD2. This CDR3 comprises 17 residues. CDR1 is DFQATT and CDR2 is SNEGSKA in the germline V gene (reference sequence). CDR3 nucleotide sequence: TGCAGTCCTAGAGATAAAGGGAAAATAGCGGGAAACTACGAGCAGTACTTC. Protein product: CSPRDKGKIAGNYEQYF.

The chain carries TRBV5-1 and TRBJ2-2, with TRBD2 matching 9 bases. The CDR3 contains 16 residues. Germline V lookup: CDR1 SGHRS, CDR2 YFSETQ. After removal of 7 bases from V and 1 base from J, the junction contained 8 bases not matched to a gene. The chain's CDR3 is CASGLLLAGNTGELFF. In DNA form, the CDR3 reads TGCGCCAGCGGTCTATTACTAGCGGGGAACACCGGGGAGCTGTTTTTT.

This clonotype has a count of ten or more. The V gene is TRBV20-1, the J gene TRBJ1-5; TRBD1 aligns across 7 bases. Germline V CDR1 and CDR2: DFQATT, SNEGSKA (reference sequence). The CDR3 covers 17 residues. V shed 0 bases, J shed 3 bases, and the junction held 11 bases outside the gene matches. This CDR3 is CSARDWLTDRDNQPQHF. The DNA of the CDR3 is TGCAGTGCTAGAGATTGGCTAACCGACAGGGACAATCAGCCCCAGCATTTT.

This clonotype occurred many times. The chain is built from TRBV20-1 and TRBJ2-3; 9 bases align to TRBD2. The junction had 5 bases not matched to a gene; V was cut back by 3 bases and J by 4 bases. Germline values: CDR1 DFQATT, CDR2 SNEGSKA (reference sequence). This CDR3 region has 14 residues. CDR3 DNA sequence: TGCAGTGCTAGTCCTAGCGGGGACGCAGATACGCAGTATTTT. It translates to CSASPSGDADTQYF.

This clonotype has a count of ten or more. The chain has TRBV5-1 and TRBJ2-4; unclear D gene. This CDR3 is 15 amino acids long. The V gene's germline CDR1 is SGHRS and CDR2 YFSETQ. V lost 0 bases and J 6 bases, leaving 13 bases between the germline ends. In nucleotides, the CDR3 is TGCGCCAGCAGCTTGGCCGGAGCCCCAGGAAACATTCAGTACTTC. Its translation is CASSLAGAPGNIQYF.

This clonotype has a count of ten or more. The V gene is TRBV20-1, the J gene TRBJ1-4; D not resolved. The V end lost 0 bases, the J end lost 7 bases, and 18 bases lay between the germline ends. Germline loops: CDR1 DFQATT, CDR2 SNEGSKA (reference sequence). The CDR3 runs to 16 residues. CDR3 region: CSARESYASLREKLFF. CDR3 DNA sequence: TGCAGTGCTAGAGAGTCCTATGCTTCCCTACGTGAAAAACTGTTTTTT.